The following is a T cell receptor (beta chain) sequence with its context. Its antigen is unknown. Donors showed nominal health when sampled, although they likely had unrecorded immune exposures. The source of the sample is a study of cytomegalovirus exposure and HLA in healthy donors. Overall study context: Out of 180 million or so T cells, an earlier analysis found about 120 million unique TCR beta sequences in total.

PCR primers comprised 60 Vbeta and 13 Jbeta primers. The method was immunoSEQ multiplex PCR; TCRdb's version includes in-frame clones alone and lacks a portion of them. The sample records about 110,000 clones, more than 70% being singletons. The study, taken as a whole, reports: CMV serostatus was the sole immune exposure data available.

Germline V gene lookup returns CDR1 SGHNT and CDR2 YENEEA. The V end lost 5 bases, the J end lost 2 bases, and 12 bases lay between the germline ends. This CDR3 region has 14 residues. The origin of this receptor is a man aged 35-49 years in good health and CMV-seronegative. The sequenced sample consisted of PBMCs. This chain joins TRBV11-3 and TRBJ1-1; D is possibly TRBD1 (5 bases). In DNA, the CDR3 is TGTGCCAGCAGCGGATTGGGGCGAAACACTGAAGCTTTCTTT. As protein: CASSGLGRNTEAFF. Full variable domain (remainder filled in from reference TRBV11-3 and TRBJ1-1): EAGVVQSPRYKIIEKKQPVAFWCNPISGHNTLYWYLQNLGQGPELLIRYENEEAVDDSQLPKDRFSAERLKGVDSTLKIQPAELGDSAVYLCASSGLGRNTEAFFGQGTRLTVV.